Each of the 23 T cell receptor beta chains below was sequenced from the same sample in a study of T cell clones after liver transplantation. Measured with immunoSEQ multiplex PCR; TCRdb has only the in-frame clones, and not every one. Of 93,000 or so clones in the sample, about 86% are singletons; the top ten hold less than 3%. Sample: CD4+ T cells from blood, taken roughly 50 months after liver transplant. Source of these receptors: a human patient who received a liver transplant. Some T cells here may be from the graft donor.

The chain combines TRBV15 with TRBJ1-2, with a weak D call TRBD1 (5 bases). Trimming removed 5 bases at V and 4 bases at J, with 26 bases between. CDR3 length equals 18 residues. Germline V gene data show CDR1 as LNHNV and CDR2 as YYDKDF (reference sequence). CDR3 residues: CATSPEEVSYGGSYGYTF. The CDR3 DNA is TGTGCCACCAGCCCCGAGGAGGTGTCATATGGGGGTTCCTATGGCTACACCTTC. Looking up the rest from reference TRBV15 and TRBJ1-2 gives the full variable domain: DAMVIQNPRYQVTQFGKPVTLSCSQTLNHNVMYWYQQKSSQAPKLLFHYYDKDFNNEADTPDNFQSRRPNTSFCFLDIRSPGLGDTAMYLCATSPEEVSYGGSYGYTFGSGTRLTVV.

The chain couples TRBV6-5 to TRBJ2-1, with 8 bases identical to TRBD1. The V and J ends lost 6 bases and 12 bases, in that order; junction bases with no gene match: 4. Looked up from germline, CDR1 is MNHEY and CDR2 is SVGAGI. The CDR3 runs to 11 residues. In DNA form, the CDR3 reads TGTGCCAGCAGCGAGACAGGGGTGCAGTTCTTC. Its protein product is CASSETGVQFF.

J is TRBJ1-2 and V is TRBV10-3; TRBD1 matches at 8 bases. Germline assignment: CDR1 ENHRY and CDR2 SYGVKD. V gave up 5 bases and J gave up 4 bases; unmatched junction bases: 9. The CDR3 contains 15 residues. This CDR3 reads CAISLRTGQFYGYTF. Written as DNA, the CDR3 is TGTGCCATCAGTCTCCGGACAGGGCAGTTCTATGGCTACACCTTC.

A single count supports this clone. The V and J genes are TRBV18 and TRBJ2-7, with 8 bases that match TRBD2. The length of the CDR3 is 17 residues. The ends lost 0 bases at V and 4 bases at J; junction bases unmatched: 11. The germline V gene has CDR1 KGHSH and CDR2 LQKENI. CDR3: CASSPPGSEAGAYEQYF. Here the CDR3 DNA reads TGTGCCAGCTCACCACCGGGGAGCGAAGCGGGAGCGTACGAGCAGTACTTC.

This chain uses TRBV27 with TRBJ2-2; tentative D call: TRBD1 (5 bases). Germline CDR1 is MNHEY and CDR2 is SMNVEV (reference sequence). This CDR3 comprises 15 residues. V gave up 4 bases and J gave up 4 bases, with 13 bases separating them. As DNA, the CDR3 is TGTGCCAGCAGTTCCCGGCAGGGTGTCACCGGGGAGCTGTTTTTT. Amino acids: CASSSRQGVTGELFF.

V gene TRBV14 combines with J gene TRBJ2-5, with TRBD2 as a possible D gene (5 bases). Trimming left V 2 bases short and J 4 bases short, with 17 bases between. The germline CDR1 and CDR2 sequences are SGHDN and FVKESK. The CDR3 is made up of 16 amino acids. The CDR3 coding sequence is TGTGCCAGCAGCCAACCTAGCCCCTCGACGGGAGAGACCCAGTACTTC. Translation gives CASSQPSPSTGETQYF.

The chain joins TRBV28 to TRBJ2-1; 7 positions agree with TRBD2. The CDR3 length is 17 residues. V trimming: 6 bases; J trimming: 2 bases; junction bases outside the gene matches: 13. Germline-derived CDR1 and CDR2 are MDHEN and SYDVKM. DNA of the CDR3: TGTGCCAGCAGAAAAGGGAGGTCTAGCGGCACCTACAATGAGCAGTTCTTC. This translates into CASRKGRSSGTYNEQFF.

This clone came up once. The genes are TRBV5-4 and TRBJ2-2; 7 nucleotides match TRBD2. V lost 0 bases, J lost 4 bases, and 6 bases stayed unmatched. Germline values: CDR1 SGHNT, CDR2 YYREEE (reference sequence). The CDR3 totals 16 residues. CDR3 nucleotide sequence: TGTGCCAGCAGCTTGGGGCGGGGAGGGCCCACCGGGGAGCTGTTTTTT. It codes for CASSLGRGGPTGELFF.

In DNA, the CDR3 is TGCAGCGCCGGAGGGGACAGGGTATCCTACGAGCAGTACTTC. Residues: CSAGGDRVSYEQYF. This chain connects TRBV29-1 to TRBJ2-7; TRBD1 matches at 9 bases. The CDR3 spans 14 residues. After removal of 7 bases from V and 1 base from J, the junction contained 8 bases not matched to a gene. CDR1 and CDR2 from the germline V gene are SQVTM and ANQGSEA.

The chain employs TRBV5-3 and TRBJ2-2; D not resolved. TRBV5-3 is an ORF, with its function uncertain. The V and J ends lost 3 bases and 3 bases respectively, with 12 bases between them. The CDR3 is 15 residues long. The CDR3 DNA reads TGTGCCAGAAGCTCCGGACGGACGCACACCGGGGAGCTGTTTTTT. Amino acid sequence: CARSSGRTHTGELFF.

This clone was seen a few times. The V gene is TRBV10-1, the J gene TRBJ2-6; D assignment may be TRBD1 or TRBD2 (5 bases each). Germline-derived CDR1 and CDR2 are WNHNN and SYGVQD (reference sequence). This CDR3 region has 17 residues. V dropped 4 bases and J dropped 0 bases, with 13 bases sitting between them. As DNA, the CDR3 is TGCGCCAGCAGTGGGGGCAGAGCGGACTCTGGGGCCAACGTCCTGACTTTC. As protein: CASSGGRADSGANVLTF.

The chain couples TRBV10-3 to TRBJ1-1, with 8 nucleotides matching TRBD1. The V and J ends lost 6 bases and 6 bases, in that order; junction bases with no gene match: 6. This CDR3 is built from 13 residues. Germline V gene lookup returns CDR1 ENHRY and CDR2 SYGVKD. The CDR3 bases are TGTGCCATCAGCTGGGGACAGGAAGCTGAAGCTTTCTTT. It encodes CAISWGQEAEAFF.

Here the CDR3 reads CASQTGRTGELFF. DNA of the CDR3: TGTGCCTCGCAAACGGGGAGGACAGGGGAGCTGTTTTTT. V and J are TRBV28 and TRBJ2-2, with a weak D call TRBD2 (6 bases). Deletions cut 11 bases from V and 8 bases from J, with 18 bases between. Germline-derived CDR1 and CDR2 are MDHEN and SYDVKM. This CDR3 is built from 13 residues.

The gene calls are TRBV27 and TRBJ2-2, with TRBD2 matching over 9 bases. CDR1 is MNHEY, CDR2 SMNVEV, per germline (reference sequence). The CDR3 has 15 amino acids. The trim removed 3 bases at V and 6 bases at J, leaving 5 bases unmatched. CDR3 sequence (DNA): TGTGCCAGCAGTTTGGGGAGCGGGAGGCCCGGGGAGCTGTTTTTT. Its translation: CASSLGSGRPGELFF.

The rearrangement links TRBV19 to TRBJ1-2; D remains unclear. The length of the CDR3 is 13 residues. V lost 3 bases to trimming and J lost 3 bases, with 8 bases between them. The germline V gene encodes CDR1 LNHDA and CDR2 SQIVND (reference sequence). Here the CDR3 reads CASSISLDYGYTF. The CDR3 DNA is TGTGCCAGTAGTATTAGTTTGGACTATGGCTACACCTTC.

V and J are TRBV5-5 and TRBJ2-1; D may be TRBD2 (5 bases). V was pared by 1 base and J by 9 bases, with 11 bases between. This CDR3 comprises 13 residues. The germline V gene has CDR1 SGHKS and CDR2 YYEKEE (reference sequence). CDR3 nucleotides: TGTGCCAGCAGCTTGAAATCTGGAGGTGAGCAGTTCTTC. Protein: CASSLKSGGEQFF.

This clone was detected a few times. The CDR3 DNA sequence: TGTGCCAGTAGTATGAACTTGGGGCAGTATGGCTACACCTTC. Encoded protein: CASSMNLGQYGYTF. The rearrangement joins TRBV19 to TRBJ1-2; the D gene is possibly TRBD1 (5 bases). CDR3 size: 14 residues. Germline loops: CDR1 LNHDA, CDR2 SQIVND (reference sequence). The germline V and J ends were trimmed by 3 bases and 5 bases, with 13 bases remaining between them.

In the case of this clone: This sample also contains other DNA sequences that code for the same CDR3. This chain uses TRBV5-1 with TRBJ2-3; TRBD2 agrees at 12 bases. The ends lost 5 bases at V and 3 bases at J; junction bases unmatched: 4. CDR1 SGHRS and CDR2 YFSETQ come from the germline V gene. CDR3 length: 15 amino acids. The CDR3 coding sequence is TGCGCCAGCAGTCTAGCGGGAGGGCGGACAGATACGCAGTATTTT. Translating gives CASSLAGGRTDTQYF. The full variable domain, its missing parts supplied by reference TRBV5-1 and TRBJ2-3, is KAGVTQTPRYLIKTRGQQVTLSCSPISGHRSVSWYQQTPGQGLQFLFEYFSETQRNKGNFPGRFSGRQFSNSRSEMNVSTLELGDSALYLCASSLAGGRTDTQYFGPGTRLTVL.

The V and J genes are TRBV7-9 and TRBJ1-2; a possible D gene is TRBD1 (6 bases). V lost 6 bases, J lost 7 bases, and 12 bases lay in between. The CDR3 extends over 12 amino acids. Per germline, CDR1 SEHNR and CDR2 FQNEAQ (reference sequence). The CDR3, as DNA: TGTGCCAGCAGGCGGGACATGTCTGGCTACACCTTC. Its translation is CASRRDMSGYTF.

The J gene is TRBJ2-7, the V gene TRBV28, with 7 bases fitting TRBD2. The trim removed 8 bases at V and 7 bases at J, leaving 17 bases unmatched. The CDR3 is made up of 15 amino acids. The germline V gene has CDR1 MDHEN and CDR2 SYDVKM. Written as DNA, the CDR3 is TGTGCCAGCGATGGAAGCGGGACCTCAAAACCGGAGCAGTACTTC. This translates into CASDGSGTSKPEQYF.

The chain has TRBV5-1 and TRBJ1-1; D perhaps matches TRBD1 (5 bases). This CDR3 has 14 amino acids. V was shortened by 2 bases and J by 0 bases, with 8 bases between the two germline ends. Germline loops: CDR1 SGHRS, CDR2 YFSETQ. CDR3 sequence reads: CASSFDRLNTEAFF. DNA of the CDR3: TGCGCCAGCAGCTTTGACAGACTGAACACTGAAGCTTTCTTT.

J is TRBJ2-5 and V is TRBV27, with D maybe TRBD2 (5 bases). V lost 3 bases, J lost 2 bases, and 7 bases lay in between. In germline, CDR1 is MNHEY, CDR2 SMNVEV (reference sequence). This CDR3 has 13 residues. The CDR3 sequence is CASSFGGQETQYF. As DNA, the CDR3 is TGTGCCAGCAGTTTCGGAGGTCAAGAGACCCAGTACTTC.

In DNA, the CDR3 is TGTGCCAGCAGCCTCCGGACAGGGGGCACAACTGAAGCTTTCTTT. Its protein is CASSLRTGGTTEAFF. The chain carries TRBV5-4 and TRBJ1-1; 11 bases are a match to TRBD1. Germline V gives CDR1 SGHNT, CDR2 YYREEE (reference sequence). The CDR3 has 15 amino acids. V shed 4 bases, J shed 5 bases, and the junction held 7 bases outside the gene matches.